Listed below are T cell receptor beta chains from one sample, sequenced in a study of CD8+ T cells in alopecia areata. Only in-frame clones appear in the TCRdb table, and some are missing; sequencing was by immunoSEQ multiplex PCR. The sample holds 25,000 to 40,000 clones, over 60% seen once. Sequenced: NKG2D-low CD8+ T cells sorted from blood. These receptors originate from a human donor with alopecia areata. CDR3s include the opening cysteine and the closing phenylalanine or tryptophan. D genes are given only for firm matches. A row's size may be missing; if present it is once, few, many or a size class.

v_call	j_call	d_call	clone_size	cdr3_nt	cdr3_aa
TRBV4-1	TRBJ2-3	TRBD2	-	TGCGCCAGCAGCCAAGAAGCGGGGGAGAGCACAGATACGCAGTATTTT	CASSQEAGESTDTQYF
TRBV4-1	TRBJ2-7	-	-	TGCGCCAGCAGCAGCAACTACGAGCAGTACTTC	CASSSNYEQYF
TRBV4-2	TRBJ2-3	TRBD2	few	TGTGCCAGCAGCCAAGGGGGAGCGGGAGGAGTGGATACGCAGTATTTT	CASSQGGAGGVDTQYF
TRBV5-1	TRBJ2-7	-	-	TGCGCCAGCAGCTTGGAAGGCCTCGGGAGAGAGCAGTACTTC	CASSLEGLGREQYF
TRBV7-3	TRBJ2-1	-	-	TGTGCCAGCAGCTTAACTATCGAGCCATACAATGAGCAGTTCTTC	CASSLTIEPYNEQFF
TRBV29-1	TRBJ2-7	TRBD2	-	TGCAGCGCATGGCGGGAGGGCCTTTCTCACGAGCAGTACTTC	CSAWREGLSHEQYF
TRBV5-1	TRBJ1-2	-	-	TGCGCCAGCAGCTTAGGCGGGGATGGCTACACCTTC	CASSLGGDGYTF
TRBV5-4	TRBJ2-5	-	-	TGTGCCTTTGGGGGGTACCAAGAGACCCAGTACTTC	CAFGGYQETQYF
TRBV11-2	TRBJ2-3	TRBD1	-	TGTGCCAGCAGCTCCGGGACAGGGTCCACAGATACGCAGTATTTT	CASSSGTGSTDTQYF
TRBV6-6	TRBJ2-7	-	-	TGTGCCAGCAGTTACTCGGCCCGCGCGGAGCAGTACTTC	CASSYSARAEQYF
TRBV28	TRBJ1-2	TRBD1	-	TGTGCCAGCAGCCAAATAATCGGACAGGTCTATGGCTACACCTTC	CASSQIIGQVYGYTF
TRBV27	TRBJ2-4	-	-	TGTGCCAGCAGTTTTGGCGGGGATCAGTACTTC	CASSFGGDQYF
TRBV29-1	TRBJ2-7	-	once	TGCAGCGTTGAAGTATCCTACGAGCAGTACTTC	CSVEVSYEQYF